This T cell receptor (beta chain) was captured in a study of technical replicates of blood from a handful of donors. The table came from immunoSEQ multiplex PCR; TCRdb's copy has only in-frame clones and leaves some out. The table has about 75,000 clones, 75% to 95% seen once. CDR3 length: 20 amino acids. Germline values: CDR1 MGHRA, CDR2 YSYEKL. V shed 3 bases and J 3 bases; nucleotides not matched to a gene: 19. The clonotype originates from a human donor in good health. Some clones in this sample may be carry-over from other donors' samples. The chain carries TRBV4-1 and TRBJ2-3, with 9 bases fitting TRBD2. Material: T cells isolated from PBMCs. The CDR3 region is CASSHGRLAGKIGGTDTQYF. DNA of the CDR3: TGCGCCAGCAGCCATGGACGGCTAGCGGGAAAAATCGGGGGGACAGATACGCAGTATTTT.